This T cell receptor beta chain was documented in a study of patients with pleural tuberculosis. TCRdb recomputed calls from the reads with MiXCR, one row per CDR3 protein. Here the sample spans approximately 50,000 distinct CDR3 sequences, around 7% being singletons. As for this clonotype: At one end, the junction sequence differs from germline, possibly due to a read error.

This sequence originates from a human donor with pleural tuberculosis.

The DNA for the CDR3 is TGTGCCGGCAGCGCGACGGAGGCTAATGAAAAACTGTTTTTT. Translation: CAGSATEANEKLFF. The rearrangement joins TRBV6-1 to TRBJ1-4; D call uncertain. The CDR3 is 14 residues long. CDR1 and CDR2 (germline): MNHNS, SASEGT.